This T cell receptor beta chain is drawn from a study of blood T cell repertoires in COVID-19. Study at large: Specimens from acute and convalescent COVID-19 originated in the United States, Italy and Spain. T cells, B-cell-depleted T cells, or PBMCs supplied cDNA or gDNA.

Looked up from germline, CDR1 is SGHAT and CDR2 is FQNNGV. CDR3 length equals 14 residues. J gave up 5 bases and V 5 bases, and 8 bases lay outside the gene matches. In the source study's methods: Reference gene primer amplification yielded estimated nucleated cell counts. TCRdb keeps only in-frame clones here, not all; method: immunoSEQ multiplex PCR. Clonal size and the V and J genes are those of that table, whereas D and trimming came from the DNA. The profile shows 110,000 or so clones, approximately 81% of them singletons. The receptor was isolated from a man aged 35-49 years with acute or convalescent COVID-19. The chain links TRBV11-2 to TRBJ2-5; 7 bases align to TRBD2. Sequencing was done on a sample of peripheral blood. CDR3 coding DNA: TGTGCCAGCAGCCCCCACACTAGCGAGGAGACCCAGTACTTC. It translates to CASSPHTSEETQYF.